Each of the 27 T cell receptor beta chains below was sequenced from the same sample in a study of Graves' ophthalmopathy and Graves' hyperthyroidism. TCR beta CDR3 amplification used RNA transcripts. Investigators did first-round RT-PCR with HTBI primers, then second-round multiplex PCR. TCRdb re-called the multiplex PCR reads through MiXCR, storing one row per CDR3 protein. There are under 350,000 distinct CDR3 sequences in the sample; under 20% occur only once, and roughly an eighth lies in the top ten. Sequencing was carried out using peripheral blood. Receptor source: an adult man with Graves' ophthalmopathy.

Ten or more counts support this clonotype. The genes are TRBV5-1 and TRBJ2-2, with 9 bases identical to TRBD1. V shed 4 bases and J 6 bases; nucleotides not matched to a gene: 7. Germline V gives CDR1 SGHRS, CDR2 YFSETQ. The CDR3 runs 15 residues. The CDR3 here is CASSVRDRVAGELFF. The CDR3 DNA sequence: TGCGCCAGCAGCGTCCGGGACAGGGTTGCCGGGGAGCTGTTTTTT. Combining the CDR3 with reference TRBV5-1 and TRBJ2-2 gives the whole variable domain KAGVTQTPRYLIKTRGQQVTLSCSPISGHRSVSWYQQTPGQGLQFLFEYFSETQRNKGNFPGRFSGRQFSNSRSEMNVSTLELGDSALYLCASSVRDRVAGELFFGEGSRLTVL.

This clonotype has only a few counts. V usage is TRBV5-1 and J usage is TRBJ2-7, with D possibly being TRBD1 (6 bases). The ends were cut back, 2 bases at V and 1 base at J, with 13 bases in the middle. The V gene's germline CDR1 is SGHRS and CDR2 YFSETQ. The CDR3 loop spans 15 amino acids. For the CDR3, the DNA is TGCGCCAGCAGCTTAGGTAACAGGGAGTCCTACGAGCAGTACTTC. This sequence encodes CASSLGNRESYEQYF.

This clonotype was observed at least ten times. This chain links TRBV27 with TRBJ1-2; D might be TRBD1 (5 bases). Germline V gene lookup returns CDR1 MNHEY and CDR2 SMNVEV (reference sequence). Trimming removed 0 bases at V and 8 bases at J, with 16 bases between. The CDR3 contains 15 residues. The CDR3 spells CASSLSVLGAQGYTF. The CDR3 DNA follows: TGTGCCAGCAGTTTATCGGTTTTAGGGGCCCAAGGCTACACCTTC.

This clonotype showed up many times. The chain links TRBV11-2 to TRBJ2-5; D is ambiguous. The CDR3 sequence is 13 residues long. V lost 1 base and J 3 bases, leaving 6 bases between the germline ends. CDR1 is SGHAT, CDR2 FQNNGV, per germline. CDR3 coding DNA: TGTGCCAGCAGCTTAGGGTGGGAAGAGACCCAGTACTTC. Its translation is CASSLGWEETQYF.

This clonotype was observed many times. The chain combines TRBV28 with TRBJ1-5, with TRBD1 matching over 7 bases. Trimming cost V 10 bases and J 2 bases; bases outside gene matches: 11. The CDR3 runs 15 residues. Per the germline V gene, CDR1 is MDHEN and CDR2 is SYDVKM. The CDR3 sequence is CATRGMAGGNQPQHF. The CDR3 DNA sequence: TGTGCCACCAGGGGGATGGCGGGGGGCAATCAGCCCCAGCATTTT.

This clonotype came up many times. This rearrangement joins TRBV12-3 or TRBV12-4 to TRBJ2-2; either TRBD1 or TRBD2 may supply D (5 bases each). The CDR3 totals 15 residues. Trimming stripped 6 bases from V and 5 bases from J, with 16 bases between. The DNA of the CDR3 is TGTGCCAGCAGCTCCGGGACCCGGAGGACCGGGGAGCTGTTTTTT. Translating gives CASSSGTRRTGELFF.

There are many counts of this clonotype. The V gene is TRBV29-1, the J gene TRBJ2-5, with D possibly TRBD1 on 8 matching bases. This CDR3 comprises 15 residues. Germline V CDR1 and CDR2: SQVTM, ANQGSEA. Trimming took off 2 bases at V and 5 bases at J, with 18 bases between the two ends. CDR3 sequence reads: CSVEKLPQGGETQYF. The CDR3 nucleotides are TGCAGCGTTGAAAAACTTCCACAGGGGGGGGAGACCCAGTACTTC. The full variable domain, its missing parts supplied by reference TRBV29-1 and TRBJ2-5, is SAVISQKPSRDICQRGTSLTIQCQVDSQVTMMFWYRQQPGQSLTLIATANQGSEATYESGFVIDKFPISRPNLTFSTLTVSNMSPEDSSIYLCSVEKLPQGGETQYFGPGTRLLVL.

The chain is built from TRBV28 and TRBJ1-1; a possible D gene is TRBD1 (6 bases). The CDR3 runs to 17 residues. Germline V gene lookup returns CDR1 MDHEN and CDR2 SYDVKM. With 4 bases removed from V and 0 bases from J, the gap between germline ends came to 18 bases. CDR3 loop: CASSSPQGPFMNTEAFF. For the CDR3, the DNA is TGTGCCAGCAGTTCACCACAGGGTCCCTTCATGAACACTGAAGCTTTCTTT.

In this sample, this clonotype turned up many times. This chain links TRBV30 with TRBJ2-6; D is ambiguous. CDR1 GTSNPN and CDR2 SVGIG come from the germline V gene (reference sequence). Trimming stripped 3 bases from V and 4 bases from J, with 10 bases between. The CDR3 extends over 14 amino acids. CDR3 DNA sequence: TGTGCCTGGAGCCTCTTAACCGGGGCCAACGTCCTGACTTTC. Encoded protein: CAWSLLTGANVLTF.

This clonotype was seen ten or more times. The rearrangement uses TRBV4-1 and TRBJ2-5; 9 bases fit TRBD2. Germline trimming cut 5 bases from V and 4 bases from J; bases unmatched to any gene: 8. CDR3 length equals 15 residues. Germline CDR1 reads MGHRA; CDR2 reads YSYEKL. CDR3: CASSYSGSGRETQYF. The CDR3 bases are TGCGCCAGCAGCTATAGCGGGAGTGGGCGAGAGACCCAGTACTTC.

This clonotype occurred many times. Here the CDR3 reads CASSGGPNEQYF. For the CDR3, the DNA is TGTGCCAGCAGTGGGGGGCCTAACGAGCAGTACTTC. The chain uses TRBV12-3 or TRBV12-4 and TRBJ2-7; either TRBD1 or TRBD2 may fit D (6 bases each). V lost 5 bases and J lost 5, with 10 bases in between. The CDR3 contains 12 residues.

This clonotype was seen many times. The CDR3 sequence is CASSQDLGNQPQHF. The CDR3 bases are TGTGCCAGCAGCCAAGATCTAGGTAACCAGCCCCAGCATTTT. This sequence joins TRBV3-1 and TRBJ1-5, with no clear D. Germline-derived CDR1 and CDR2 are LGHDT and YNNKEL (reference sequence). The CDR3 covers 14 residues. Trimming pared 0 bases from V and 7 bases from J, leaving 10 bases between.

Many counts were recorded for this clonotype. For the CDR3, the DNA is TGTGCCAGGCGGACCGGGGCAATCTACGAGCAGTACTTC. It is translated as CARRTGAIYEQYF. The J gene is TRBJ2-7, the V gene TRBV19; possibly TRBD1 or TRBD2 for D (5 bases each). Germline CDR1 and CDR2: LNHDA and SQIVND (reference sequence). The CDR3 covers 13 residues. The V and J ends lost 9 bases and 3 bases respectively, with 15 bases between them.

This clonotype came up many times. The chain employs TRBV19 and TRBJ1-5, with D possibly matching TRBD1 (6 bases). CDR3 length: 14 residues. V was clipped by 5 bases and J by 3 bases, with 11 bases between them. The germline gives CDR1 LNHDA, CDR2 SQIVND (reference sequence). The CDR3 DNA sequence: TGTGCCAGTAGTGCCGGGACACTCAATCAGCCCCAGCATTTT. Translated: CASSAGTLNQPQHF. Variable domain in full (rest from reference TRBV19 and TRBJ1-5): DGGITQSPKYLFRKEGQNVTLSCEQNLNHDAMYWYRQDPGQGLRLIYYSQIVNDFQKGDIAEGYSVSREKKESFPLTVTSAQKNPTAFYLCASSAGTLNQPQHFGDGTRLSIL.

As regards this clonotype: One end of the junction varies from germline; a read error may be responsible. The rearrangement links TRBV6-1 to TRBJ1-1, with TRBD1 identical over 7 bases. Germline CDR1 reads MNHNS; CDR2 reads SASEGT. The CDR3 totals 13 residues. The CDR3 region is CASSKTGSAEAYF. CDR3 sequence (DNA): TGTGCCAGCAGCAAGACAGGGAGCGCTGAAGCTTACTTT.

This clonotype was recorded at least ten times. V usage is TRBV6-1 and J usage is TRBJ2-6, with D unresolved. V gave up 2 bases and J gave up 1 base, with 6 bases separating them. This CDR3 is built from 15 residues. CDR1 is MNHNS and CDR2 is SASEGT in the germline V gene. CDR3 sequence (DNA): TGTGCCAGCAGTGAAATACGGTCTGGGGCCAACGTCCTGACTTTC. Amino acid sequence: CASSEIRSGANVLTF.

This clonotype has at least ten counts. The CDR3 sequence is CASRRRTGGYYEQYF. In DNA form, the CDR3 reads TGTGCCAGCAGACGACGGACAGGGGGTTACTACGAGCAGTACTTC. The chain couples TRBV6-5 to TRBJ2-7; the match to TRBD1 covers 10 bases. This CDR3 spans 15 amino acids. Germline assignment: CDR1 MNHEY and CDR2 SVGAGI. Unmatched junction bases numbered 8, after V lost 6 bases and J lost 3 bases.

As for this clonotype: This may be a read error: a much more frequent sequence differs by one nucleotide. This rearrangement joins TRBV4-1 to TRBJ2-7, with D perhaps TRBD1 or TRBD2 (5 bases each). This CDR3 has 14 residues. The V gene lost 4 bases and the J gene lost 4 bases, with 14 bases spanning the gap. CDR1 is MGHRA and CDR2 is YSYEKL in the germline V gene. This CDR3 is CASSLRGREYEQYF. CDR3 coding DNA: TGCGCCAGCAGCCTAAGGGGCAGGGAGTACGAGCAGTACTTC.

This clonotype was seen repeatedly, ten times or more. The rearrangement links TRBV6-5 to TRBJ1-2, with D perhaps matching TRBD1 (5 bases). The ends were cut back, 2 bases at V and 2 bases at J, with 6 bases in the middle. The CDR3 contains 13 residues. Germline V gene sequence: CDR1 MNHEY, CDR2 SVGAGI. The CDR3 coding sequence is TGTGCCAGCAGTTACGGGGGGAACTATGGCTACACCTTC. Its protein product is CASSYGGNYGYTF.

This clonotype came up many times. The V and J genes are TRBV7-2 and TRBJ2-5, with 10 bases lining up with TRBD1. Trimming at V came to 4 bases and at J to 5 bases, leaving 7 bases not matched to a gene. The CDR3 sequence is 15 residues long. Germline V gene lookup returns CDR1 SGHTA and CDR2 FQGNSA. CDR3 sequence (DNA): TGTGCCAGCAGCTCACCGGGACAGGGGTCGGAGACCCAGTACTTC. This encodes CASSSPGQGSETQYF.

In its sample, this clonotype was seen many times. V gene TRBV5-1 combines with J gene TRBJ2-7, with TRBD2 as a possible D gene (6 bases). The CDR3 has 14 amino acids. The germline CDR1 and CDR2 sequences are SGHRS and YFSETQ. Trimming stripped 0 bases from V and 5 bases from J, with 12 bases between. The CDR3 here is CASSLALATDEQYF. The CDR3 DNA sequence: TGCGCCAGCAGCTTGGCCCTAGCGACCGACGAGCAGTACTTC. The full variable domain, its missing parts supplied by reference TRBV5-1 and TRBJ2-7, is KAGVTQTPRYLIKTRGQQVTLSCSPISGHRSVSWYQQTPGQGLQFLFEYFSETQRNKGNFPGRFSGRQFSNSRSEMNVSTLELGDSALYLCASSLALATDEQYFGPGTRLTVT.

The CDR3 DNA reads as TGTGCCAGCAGCTTGGGGGAGATCGGGGAGCTGTTTTTT. This codes for CASSLGEIGELFF. The V and J genes are TRBV12-3 or TRBV12-4 and TRBJ2-2, with D tentatively TRBD1 or TRBD2 (5 bases each). The V gene lost 6 bases and the J gene lost 7 bases, with 12 bases spanning the gap. This CDR3 comprises 13 residues.

This clonotype was observed at least ten times. CDR3 sequence: CASSYSAQSHGYTF. In nucleotides, the CDR3 is TGTGCCAGCAGTTACTCGGCCCAGTCCCATGGCTACACCTTC. The rearrangement links TRBV6-2 or TRBV6-3 to TRBJ1-2, with D unclear. The CDR3 sequence is 14 residues long. The germline V and J ends were trimmed by 0 bases and 6 bases, with 11 bases remaining between them. The germline gives CDR1 MNHEY, CDR2 SVGEGT.

This clonotype was counted many times. This sequence joins TRBV6-1 and TRBJ2-7; 15 bases match TRBD2. The CDR3 is made up of 22 amino acids. V was pared by 1 base and J by 3 bases, with 19 bases of the junction left unmatched. Germline V gene sequence: CDR1 MNHNS, CDR2 SASEGT. CDR3 bases: TGTGCCAGCAGTGAAGATAGAGTCGGCAGGACTAGCGGGAGGGCAAACTTCTACGAGCAGTACTTC. It yields the protein CASSEDRVGRTSGRANFYEQYF.

Only a few counts were recorded for this clonotype. This clone may be a read error of a much larger clone one base away. The chain has TRBV7-2 and TRBJ2-7, with D possibly matching TRBD1 (6 bases). V shed 3 bases and J shed 9 bases, with 12 bases lying between them. Germline values: CDR1 SGHTA, CDR2 FQGNSA. The CDR3 is made up of 12 amino acids. The CDR3 spells CASSFIRGRQYF. CDR3 DNA sequence: TGTGCCAGCAGCTTTATCAGGGGTAGGCAGTACTTC.

This clonotype was recorded many times. The V call is TRBV20-1, the J call TRBJ2-5; D call uncertain. Looked up from germline, CDR1 is DFQATT and CDR2 is SNEGSKA (reference sequence). The CDR3 consists of 15 residues. Trimming took 8 bases from V and 1 from J, leaving 20 bases between them. This chain's CDR3 is CSLSRNDRSQETQYF. CDR3 nucleotide sequence: TGCAGTCTTTCCCGGAATGATAGGAGCCAAGAGACCCAGTACTTC.

J is TRBJ1-2 and V is TRBV10-3, with 7 bases identical to TRBD1. V was pared by 8 bases and J by 8 bases, with 14 bases of the junction left unmatched. CDR1 and CDR2 from the germline V gene are ENHRY and SYGVKD. CDR3 length: 14 residues. The CDR3, as DNA: TGTGCCATCCACCATGGGACAGACTTAAGGGGCTACACCTTC. Protein: CAIHHGTDLRGYTF.